Below are 2 T cell receptor beta chains sequenced from a single sample in a study of blood T cell repertoires in COVID-19. The data were produced by immunoSEQ multiplex PCR, yet TCRdb's version contains in-frame clones alone and is incomplete. Of around 170,000 clones listed, roughly nine tenths are singletons. Input material: peripheral blood. These receptors came from a man between 60 and 75 years old with acute or convalescent COVID-19.

This clone has just one count. V and J are TRBV5-1 and TRBJ2-7, with D possibly TRBD2 on 5 matching bases. V lost 1 base to trimming and J lost 3 bases, with 11 bases between them. Looked up from germline, CDR1 is SGHRS and CDR2 is YFSETQ. This CDR3 region has 14 residues. CDR3 residues: CASSLRSGNYEQYV. The CDR3 DNA is TGCGCCAGCAGCTTGCGCAGCGGCAACTACGAGCAGTACGTC.

The chain employs TRBV6-5 and TRBJ1-1; 7 bases are a match to TRBD1. Germline CDR1 MNHEY, CDR2 SVGAGI. This CDR3 has 15 residues. J lost 4 bases, V lost 0 bases, and 5 bases had no gene match. CDR3 bases: TGTGCCAGCAGTTACTCCAGGGGGAAAGGCACTGAAGCTTTCTTT. Its translation: CASSYSRGKGTEAFF.